This record covers a single T cell receptor beta chain. Its antigen is as yet unknown. These data belong to a study of Tregs in tolerant kidney transplant recipients. Broader study findings: Validation in larger populations is needed because few patients were studied. Biological reproducibility was not directly addressed, but technical replication error appeared minimal.

Assay: immunoSEQ multiplex PCR; the TCRdb copy retains only in-frame clones and omits some. The sample has 50,000 or so clones, 91% seen once. Trimming took off 3 bases at V and 0 bases at J, with 15 bases between the two ends. The CDR3 is 17 amino acids. Germline CDR1 LNHDA, CDR2 SQIVND (reference sequence). Unstimulated Tregs (CD4+CD25+CD127-) and CD4+CD25- non-Tregs were sorted from PBMCs. Before regulatory T cell sorting, thawed PBMCs rested overnight at 37°C in 150 to 250 IU/ml IL-2. The chain links TRBV19 to TRBJ1-5; D call uncertain. The sample was Tregs from blood. This sequence originates from a human donor in good health. The CDR3 DNA sequence: TGTGCCAGTAGTATTTTCTTCGTGGGGATTAGCAATCAGCCCCAGCATTTT. It codes for CASSIFFVGISNQPQHF. The complete variable domain, with remaining parts taken from reference TRBV19 and TRBJ1-5, reads DGGITQSPKYLFRKEGQNVTLSCEQNLNHDAMYWYRQDPGQGLRLIYYSQIVNDFQKGDIAEGYSVSREKKESFPLTVTSAQKNPTAFYLCASSIFFVGISNQPQHFGDGTRLSIL.